This T cell receptor (beta chain) was sequenced in a study of cytomegalovirus exposure and HLA in healthy donors. From germline, CDR1 is SGHVS and CDR2 FNYEAQ. The CDR3 extends over 18 amino acids. The study ran its PCR with 60 Vbeta and 13 Jbeta primers. Here immunoSEQ multiplex PCR was the method, and the copy in TCRdb shows in-frame clones only, minus some. Of 98,000 or so clones listed, roughly three quarters are singletons. This receptor was taken from a female donor in good health and CMV-seronegative. The chain carries TRBV7-6 and TRBJ2-5, with D possibly being TRBD1 (6 bases). The DNA end is more similar to TRBJ2-7, so the J call may be wrong. Material for sequencing was PBMCs. The CDR3 DNA reads as TGTGCCAGCAGCGAACAGGGTACCTCTCTGTCCCTAGTAGGCGAGCAGTACTTC. Protein product: CASSEQGTSLSLVGEQYF.